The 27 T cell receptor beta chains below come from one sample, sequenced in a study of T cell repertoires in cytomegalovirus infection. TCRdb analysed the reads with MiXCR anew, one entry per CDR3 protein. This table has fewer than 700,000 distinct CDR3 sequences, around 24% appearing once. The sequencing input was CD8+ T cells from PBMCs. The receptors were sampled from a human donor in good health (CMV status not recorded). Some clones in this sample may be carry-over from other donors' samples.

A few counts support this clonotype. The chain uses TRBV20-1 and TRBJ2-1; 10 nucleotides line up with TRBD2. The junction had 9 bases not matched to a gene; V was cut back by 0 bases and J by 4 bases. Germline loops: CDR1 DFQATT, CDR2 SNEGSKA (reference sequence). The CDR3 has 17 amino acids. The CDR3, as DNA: TGCAGTGCTAGAGACTACCGACTAGCGGGTACTTACAATGAGCAGTTCTTC. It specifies CSARDYRLAGTYNEQFF.

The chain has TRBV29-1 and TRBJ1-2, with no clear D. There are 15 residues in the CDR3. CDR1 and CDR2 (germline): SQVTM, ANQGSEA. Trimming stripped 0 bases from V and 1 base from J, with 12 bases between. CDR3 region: CSVEDQSVSNYGYTF. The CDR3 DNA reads TGCAGCGTTGAAGATCAGTCGGTCAGTAACTATGGCTACACCTTC.

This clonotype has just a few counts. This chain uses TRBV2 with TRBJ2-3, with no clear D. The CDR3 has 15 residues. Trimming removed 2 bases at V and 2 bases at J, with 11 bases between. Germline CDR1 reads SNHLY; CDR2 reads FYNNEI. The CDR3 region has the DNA TGTGCCAGCAGTGAATACCACCCCCTCACAGATACGCAGTATTTT. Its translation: CASSEYHPLTDTQYF.

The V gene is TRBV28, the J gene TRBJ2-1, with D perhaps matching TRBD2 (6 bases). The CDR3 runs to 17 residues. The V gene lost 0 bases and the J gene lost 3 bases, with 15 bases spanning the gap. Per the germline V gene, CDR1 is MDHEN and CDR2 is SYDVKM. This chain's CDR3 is CASSLWKNGGVYNEQFF. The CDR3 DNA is TGTGCCAGCAGTTTATGGAAAAACGGGGGAGTCTACAATGAGCAGTTCTTC.

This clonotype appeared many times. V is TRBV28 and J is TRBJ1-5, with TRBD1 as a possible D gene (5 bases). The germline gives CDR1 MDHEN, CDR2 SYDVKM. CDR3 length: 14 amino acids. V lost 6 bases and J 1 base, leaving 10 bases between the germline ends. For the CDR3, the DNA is TGTGCCAGCAGCTTGAGGGGAAGCAATCAGCCCCAGCATTTT. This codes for CASSLRGSNQPQHF.

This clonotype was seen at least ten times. The chain's CDR3 is CASRSVAGGYNEQFF. The CDR3, as DNA: TGTGCCAGCAGATCTGTAGCGGGGGGTTACAATGAGCAGTTCTTC. This chain connects TRBV7-2 to TRBJ2-1, with 10 bases matching TRBD2. V trimming: 6 bases; J trimming: 4 bases; junction bases outside the gene matches: 6. This CDR3 spans 15 amino acids. The V gene's germline CDR1 is SGHTA and CDR2 FQGNSA. Full variable domain (missing parts from reference TRBV7-2 and TRBJ2-1): GAGVSQSPSNKVTEKGKDVELRCDPISGHTALYWYRQSLGQGLEFLIYFQGNSAPDKSGLPSDRFSAERTGGSVSTLTIQRTQQEDSAVYLCASRSVAGGYNEQFFGPGTRLTVL.

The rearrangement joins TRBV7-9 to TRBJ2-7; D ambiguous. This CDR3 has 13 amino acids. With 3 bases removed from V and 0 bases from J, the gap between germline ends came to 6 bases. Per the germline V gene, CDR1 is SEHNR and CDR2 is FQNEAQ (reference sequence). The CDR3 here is CASSFRSSYEQYV. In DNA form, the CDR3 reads TGTGCCAGCAGCTTCCGGAGCTCCTACGAGCAGTACGTC.

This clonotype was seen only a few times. This CDR3 reads CASSLNHGSSHEQYV. The DNA of the CDR3 is TGTGCCAGCAGCTTAAACCACGGTAGTTCCCACGAGCAGTACGTC. The V and J genes are TRBV11-2 and TRBJ2-7, with D unclear. The length of the CDR3 is 15 residues. The V gene's germline CDR1 is SGHAT and CDR2 FQNNGV. Trimming left V 2 bases short and J 5 bases short, with 16 bases between.

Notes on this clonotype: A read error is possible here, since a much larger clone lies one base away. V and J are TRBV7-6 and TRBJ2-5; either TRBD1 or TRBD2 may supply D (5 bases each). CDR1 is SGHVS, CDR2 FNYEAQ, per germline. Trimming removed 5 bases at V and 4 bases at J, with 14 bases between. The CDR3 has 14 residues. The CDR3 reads CASSPWGNGETQYF. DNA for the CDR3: TGTGCCAGCAGCCCGTGGGGGAATGGAGAGACCCAGTACTTC.

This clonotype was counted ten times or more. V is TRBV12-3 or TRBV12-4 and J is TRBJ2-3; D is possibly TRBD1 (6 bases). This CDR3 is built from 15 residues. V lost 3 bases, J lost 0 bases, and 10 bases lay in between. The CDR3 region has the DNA TGTGCCAGCAGTTTCAGGGGAGAGAGCACAGATACGCAGTATTTT. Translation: CASSFRGESTDTQYF.

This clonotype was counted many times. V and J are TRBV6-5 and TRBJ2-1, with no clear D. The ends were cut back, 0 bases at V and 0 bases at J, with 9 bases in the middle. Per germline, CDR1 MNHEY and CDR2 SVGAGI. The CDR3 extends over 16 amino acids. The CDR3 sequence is CASSYSSLGSYNEQFF. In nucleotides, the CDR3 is TGTGCCAGCAGTTACTCAAGCCTGGGCTCCTACAATGAGCAGTTCTTC.

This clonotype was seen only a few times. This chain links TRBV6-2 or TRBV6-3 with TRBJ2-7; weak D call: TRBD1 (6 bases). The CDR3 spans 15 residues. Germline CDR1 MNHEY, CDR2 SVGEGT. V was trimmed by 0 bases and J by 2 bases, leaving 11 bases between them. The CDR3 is CASSYSRRGPYEQYV. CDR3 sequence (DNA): TGTGCCAGCAGTTACTCCCGCAGGGGACCCTACGAGCAGTACGTC.

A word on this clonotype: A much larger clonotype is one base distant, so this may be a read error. This CDR3 reads CASRYSAGPNTEAFF. The CDR3 coding sequence is TGTGCCAGCAGATACTCGGCAGGCCCGAACACTGAAGCTTTCTTT. V is TRBV6-5 and J is TRBJ1-1; D gene ambiguous. Germline values: CDR1 MNHEY, CDR2 SVGAGI. The CDR3 has 15 residues.

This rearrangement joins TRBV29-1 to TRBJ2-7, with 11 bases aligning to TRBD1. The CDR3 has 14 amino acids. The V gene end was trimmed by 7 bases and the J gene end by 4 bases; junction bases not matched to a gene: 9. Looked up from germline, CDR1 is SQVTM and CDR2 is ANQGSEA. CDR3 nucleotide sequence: TGCAGCGCGAAATCGGACAGGGGGCTTTACGAGCAGTACTTC. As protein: CSAKSDRGLYEQYF.

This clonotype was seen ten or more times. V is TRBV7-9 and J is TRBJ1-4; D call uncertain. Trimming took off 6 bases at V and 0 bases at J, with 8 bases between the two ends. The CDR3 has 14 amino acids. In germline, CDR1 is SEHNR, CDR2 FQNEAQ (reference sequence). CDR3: CASSHGTTNEKLFF. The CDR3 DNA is TGTGCCAGCAGTCACGGGACAACTAATGAAAAACTGTTTTTT. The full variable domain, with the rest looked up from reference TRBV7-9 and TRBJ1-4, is DTGVSQNPRHKITKRGQNVTFRCDPISEHNRLYWYRQTLGQGPEFLTYFQNEAQLEKSRLLSDRFSAERPKGSFSTLEIQRTEQGDSAMYLCASSHGTTNEKLFFGSGTQLSVL.

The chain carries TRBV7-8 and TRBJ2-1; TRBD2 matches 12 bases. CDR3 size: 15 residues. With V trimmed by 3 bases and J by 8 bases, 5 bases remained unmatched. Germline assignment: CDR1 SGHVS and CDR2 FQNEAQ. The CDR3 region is CASSFLAGGFDEQFF. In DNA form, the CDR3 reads TGTGCCAGCAGCTTTCTAGCGGGGGGGTTCGATGAGCAGTTCTTC.

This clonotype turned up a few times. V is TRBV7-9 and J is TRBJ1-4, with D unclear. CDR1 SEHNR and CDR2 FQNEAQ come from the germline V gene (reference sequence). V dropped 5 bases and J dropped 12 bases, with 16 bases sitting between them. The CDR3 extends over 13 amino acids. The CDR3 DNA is TGTGCCAGCAGCGGACCCGGCTGGGAGGAACTGTTTTTT. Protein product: CASSGPGWEELFF. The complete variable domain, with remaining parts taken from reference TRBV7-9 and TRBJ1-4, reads DTGVSQNPRHKITKRGQNVTFRCDPISEHNRLYWYRQTLGQGPEFLTYFQNEAQLEKSRLLSDRFSAERPKGSFSTLEIQRTEQGDSAMYLCASSGPGWEELFFGSGTQLSVL.

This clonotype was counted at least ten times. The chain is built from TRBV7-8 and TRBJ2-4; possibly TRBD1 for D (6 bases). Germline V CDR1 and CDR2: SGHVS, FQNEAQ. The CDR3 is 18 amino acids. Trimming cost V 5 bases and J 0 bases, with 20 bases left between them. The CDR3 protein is CASSPGARTALAKNIQYF. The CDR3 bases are TGTGCCAGCAGCCCCGGAGCCAGGACAGCCTTAGCCAAAAACATTCAGTACTTC. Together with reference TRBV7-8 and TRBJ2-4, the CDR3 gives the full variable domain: GAGVSQSPRYKVAKRGQDVALRCDPISGHVSLFWYQQALGQGPEFLTYFQNEAQLDKSGLPSDRFFAERPEGSVSTLKIQRTQQEDSAVYLCASSPGARTALAKNIQYFGAGTRLSVL.

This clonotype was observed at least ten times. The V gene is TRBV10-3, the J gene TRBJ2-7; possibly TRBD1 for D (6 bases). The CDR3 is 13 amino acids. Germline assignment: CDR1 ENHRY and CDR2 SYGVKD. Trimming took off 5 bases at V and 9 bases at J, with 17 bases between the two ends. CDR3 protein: CAISNRTERGQYF. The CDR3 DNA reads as TGTGCCATCAGTAACCGGACAGAACGGGGGCAGTACTTC.

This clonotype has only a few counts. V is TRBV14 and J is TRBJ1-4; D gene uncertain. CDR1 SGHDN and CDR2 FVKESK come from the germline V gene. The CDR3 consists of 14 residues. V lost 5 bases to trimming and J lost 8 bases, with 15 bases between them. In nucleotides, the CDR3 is TGTGCCAGCAGCACCCCGGCCCACCCCGAAAAACTGTTTTTT. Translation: CASSTPAHPEKLFF.

CDR3 sequence reads: CSVEDTRRQDYGYTF. The CDR3 DNA sequence: TGCAGCGTTGAAGATACGAGACGACAAGACTATGGCTACACCTTC. The V gene is TRBV29-1, the J gene TRBJ1-2, with no clear D. Germline V gives CDR1 SQVTM, CDR2 ANQGSEA. The V end was cut by 0 bases, the J end by 3 bases, with 14 bases between. The CDR3 sequence is 15 residues long.

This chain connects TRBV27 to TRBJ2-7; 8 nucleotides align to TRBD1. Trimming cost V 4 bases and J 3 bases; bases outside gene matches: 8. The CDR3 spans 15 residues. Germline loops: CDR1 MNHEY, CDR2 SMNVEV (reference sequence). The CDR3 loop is CASSSFRTGLYEQYF. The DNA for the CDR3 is TGTGCCAGCAGTTCTTTCAGGACAGGGCTCTACGAGCAGTACTTC.

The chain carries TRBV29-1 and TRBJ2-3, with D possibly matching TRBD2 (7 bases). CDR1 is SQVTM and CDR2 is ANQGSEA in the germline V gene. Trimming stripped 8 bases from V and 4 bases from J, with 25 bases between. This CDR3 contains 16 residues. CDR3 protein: CSYVSPRGPGPDTQYF. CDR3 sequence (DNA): TGCAGCTACGTTAGCCCGCGGGGGCCTGGCCCAGATACGCAGTATTTT.

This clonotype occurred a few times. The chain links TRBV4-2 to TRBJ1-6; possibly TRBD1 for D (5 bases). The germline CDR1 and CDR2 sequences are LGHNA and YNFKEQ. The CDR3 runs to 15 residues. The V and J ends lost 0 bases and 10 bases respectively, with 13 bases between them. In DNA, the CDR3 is TGTGCCAGCAGCCAAGAACGGCAGGGTAACTCACCCCTCCACTTT. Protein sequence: CASSQERQGNSPLHF.

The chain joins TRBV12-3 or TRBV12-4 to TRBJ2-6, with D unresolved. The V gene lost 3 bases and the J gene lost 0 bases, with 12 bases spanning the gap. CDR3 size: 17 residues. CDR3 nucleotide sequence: TGTGCCAGCAGTTTTCGCCTTCCGCTCTCTGGGGCCAACGTCCTGACTTTC. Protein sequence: CASSFRLPLSGANVLTF.

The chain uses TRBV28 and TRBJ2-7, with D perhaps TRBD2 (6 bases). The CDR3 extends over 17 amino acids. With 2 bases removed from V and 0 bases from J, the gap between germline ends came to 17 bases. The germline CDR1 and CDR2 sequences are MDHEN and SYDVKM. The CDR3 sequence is CASSLGTPASSSYEQYV. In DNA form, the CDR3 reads TGTGCCAGCAGTTTAGGGACTCCTGCATCTAGCTCCTACGAGCAGTACGTC.

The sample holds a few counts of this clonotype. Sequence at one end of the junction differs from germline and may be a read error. The CDR3: CASSEGDRRVF. The CDR3 DNA reads TGCGCCAGCAGTGAGGGGGACCGACGAGTTTTC. V and J are TRBV10-2 and TRBJ2-7, with D perhaps assigned TRBD1 or TRBD2 (5 bases each). This CDR3 is built from 11 residues. Germline assignment: CDR1 WSHSY and CDR2 SAAADI.